A selection of T cell receptor beta chains follows, all from one sample in a study of TIL therapy for anti-PD-1-resistant metastatic lung cancer. The protocol was immunoSEQ multiplex PCR, while the TCRdb copy is restricted to in-frame clones and leaves out a portion. The sample includes approximately 40,000 clones, over 70% seen only once; the top ten take about 6%. The input for sequencing was blood, taken at baseline. The receptor source for this set is a person aged 30 to 80 with non-small cell lung cancer. Each CDR3 is given with its conserved first and last residue. D genes are given only for firm matches. Clone size is stated in some rows and not others, as once, few, many or a class when expanded.

>.|TRBJ2-1|TRBV4-2|few
TGTGCCAGCAGCCAAGGCGAGAGCTCCTACAATGAGCAGTTCTTC
CASSQGESSYNEQFF
>TRBD2|TRBJ2-7|TRBV5-3|.
TGTGCCAGAAGCACCCCAACCCTGACTAGCGGGAGGCCATTCTACGAGCAGTACTTC
CARSTPTLTSGRPFYEQYF
>.|TRBJ1-4|TRBV7-9|few
TGTGCCAGCAGCCGAGACCGTGGGGGCCACAATGAAAAACTGTTTTTT
CASSRDRGGHNEKLFF
>TRBD2|TRBJ2-1|TRBV7-2|.
TGTGCCAGCAGCGCCCCGGGACTAGGGGGCAATGAGCAGTTCTTC
CASSAPGLGGNEQFF
>.|TRBJ2-7|TRBV7-2|.
TGTGCCAGCAGCTTAGTCGGAGGGGGCTCCTACGAGCAGTACTTC
CASSLVGGGSYEQYF
>.|TRBJ1-1|TRBV5-1|.
TGCGCCAGCAGCTTAGGGGGGAGGAGTGAAGCTTTCTTT
CASSLGGRSEAFF
>.|TRBJ1-1|TRBV9|.
TGTGCCAGCAGCTCACCATCGGATCGCTTTAACACTGAAGCTTTCTTT
CASSSPSDRFNTEAFF
>TRBD1|TRBJ2-7|TRBV25-1|.
TGTGCCAGCAGAGGACAGGCCTACGAGCAGTACTTC
CASRGQAYEQYF
>.|TRBJ1-1|TRBV5-4|.
TGTGCCAGCAGCGTTTATTTGAACACTGAAGCTTTCTTT
CASSVYLNTEAFF
>TRBD1|TRBJ1-5|TRBV9|.
TGTGCCAGCAGCGACAGGGGGCTTAGCAATCAGCCCCAGCATTTT
CASSDRGLSNQPQHF
>TRBD2|TRBJ2-1|TRBV5-6|.
TGTGCCAGCAGCTTGGCCGGGCTAGCGGGACGGGAGCAGTTCTTC
CASSLAGLAGREQFF
>TRBD1|TRBJ2-7|TRBV7-7|.
TGTGCTAGCAGCGTGGGACAGGGGGCCTACGAGCAGTACTTC
CASSVGQGAYEQYF
>.|TRBJ1-4|TRBV10-1|.
TGCGCCAGCAGTGAGTCTGGCCGATCAACTAATGAAAAACTGTTTTTT
CASSESGRSTNEKLFF
>TRBD2|TRBJ2-7|TRBV28|.
TGTGCCAGCAGTTTAGAGGGACTAGCGGGATTTGTCTACGAGCAGTACTTC
CASSLEGLAGFVYEQYF
>.|TRBJ1-3|TRBV14|.
TGTGCCAGCAGCCACCTGGATGGAAACACCATATATTTT
CASSHLDGNTIYF
>.|TRBJ2-6|TRBV27|.
TGTGCCAGCAGTCTGGTGAGCGGAGACTCTGGGGCCAACGTCCTGACTTTC
CASSLVSGDSGANVLTF
>.|TRBJ1-5|TRBV7-9|few
TGTGCCAGCAGCCAACCGGGGACTGGTAATCAGCCCCAGCATTTT
CASSQPGTGNQPQHF
>TRBD2|TRBJ2-7|TRBV6-5|.
TGTGCCAGCAGCGTGACTAGCGGGGATTACGAGCAGTACTTC
CASSVTSGDYEQYF
>.|TRBJ2-3|TRBV19|.
TGTGCCAGTAGTCAAAGCACAGATACGCAGTATTTT
CASSQSTDTQYF
>.|TRBJ1-1|TRBV7-2|once
TGTGCCAGCACCTCGGTGGGTGGCAGAGAAACTGAAGCTTTCTTT
CASTSVGGRETEAFF
>.|TRBJ2-1|TRBV9|.
TGTGCCAGCAGCGTAGGAGCGGACGTCTACAATGAGCAGTTCTTC
CASSVGADVYNEQFF
>TRBD1|TRBJ2-7|TRBV28|.
TGTGCCAGCAGTTCGGACAGGGGACTATTCAACGAGCAGTACTTC
CASSSDRGLFNEQYF
>TRBD2|TRBJ2-1|TRBV19|.
TGTGCCAGTAGTGCTCTAGCGGGGGGTACGGGGGTTAGCTCCTACAATGAGCAGTTCTTC
CASSALAGGTGVSSYNEQFF
>.|TRBJ2-3|TRBV5-1|.
TGCGCCAGCAGTGACCCGGGCCTCGGCACAGATACGCAGTATTTT
CASSDPGLGTDTQYF
>.|TRBJ1-1|TRBV4-3|.
TGCGCCAGCAGGACGACAGGGAACACTGAAGCTTTCTTT
CASRTTGNTEAFF
>.|TRBJ2-7|TRBV9|.
TGTGCCAGCAGCGTAGGACGACACCCTACCTACGAGCAGTACTTC
CASSVGRHPTYEQYF
>.|TRBJ1-1|TRBV12-5|few
TGTGCTAGTGGTTTGTCGCAGGGAAACACTGAAGCTTTCTTT
CASGLSQGNTEAFF
>.|TRBJ1-4|TRBV15|few
TGTGCCACCAGCAGAGGGTCGGGGAGTCTCGAAAAACTGTTTTTT
CATSRGSGSLEKLFF
>.|TRBJ2-5|TRBV18|.
TGTGCCAGCTCACCATATGGAGACGGGGAGACCCAGTACTTC
CASSPYGDGETQYF
>.|TRBJ2-3|TRBV6-1|.
TGTGCCAGCAGTGGAGGCACGTGGAACACAGATACGCAGTATTTT
CASSGGTWNTDTQYF
>TRBD2|TRBJ2-1|TRBV6-4|.
TGTGCCAGCATAAAGGGGAGGGCTGGATTCAGTGAGCAGTTCTTC
CASIKGRAGFSEQFF
>.|TRBJ1-1|TRBV4-1|few
TGCGCCAGCAGCCATTTACAGGGTATAAGCACTGAAGCTTTCTTT
CASSHLQGISTEAFF
>TRBD1|TRBJ1-2|TRBV19|.
TGTGCCAGTAGTATCGCCTCAGGGGGCACCTCCTACACCTTC
CASSIASGGTSYTF
>TRBD1|TRBJ1-1|TRBV28|few
TGTGCCAGCAGTCCTCGGGACAGGGGGCCGTGGACTGAAGCTTTCTTT
CASSPRDRGPWTEAFF